Here is one T cell receptor (beta chain) with its context. Its antigen is unknown. This sample was included in a study of graft-versus-host responses after intestinal transplantation. Across the study: Multivisceral, liver-intestinal, or isolated intestinal grafts were transplanted into recipients. Every recipient had anti-thymocyte globulin induction and about three years of tacrolimus plus steroids.

The V gene's germline CDR1 is SGDLS and CDR2 YYNGEE. The ends were cut back, 0 bases at V and 1 base at J, with 8 bases in the middle. The CDR3 consists of 15 residues. Regarding the study as a whole: Levels of circulating GvH clones at their peak were associated with early post-transplant HvG declines.

The table came from immunoSEQ multiplex PCR; TCRdb's copy has only in-frame clones and leaves some out. The sample includes about 57,000 clones, about 90% of them seen just once. The TCR originated in a human patient who received an intestinal transplant, so some T cells may come from the graft donor. This chain joins TRBV9 and TRBJ1-3, with D possibly matching TRBD1 (5 bases). The source was PBMCs, collected 26 days after transplant. This CDR3 reads CASSVDRSSGNTIYF. For the CDR3, the DNA is TGTGCCAGCAGCGTAGACAGGTCTTCTGGAAACACCATATATTTT.